This T cell receptor (beta chain) appears in the sequencing data of a study of blood T cell repertoires in COVID-19. The overall study: Acute and convalescent COVID-19 samples came from the United States, Italy and Spain. Sources were T cells, B-cell-depleted T cells, or PBMCs; the material itself was cDNA or gDNA.

Germline values: CDR1 MNHEY, CDR2 SVGEGT. The CDR3 runs 18 residues. V dropped 2 bases and J dropped 3; count of bases not matched to a gene: 9. In the authors' methods: How many nucleated cells were present was estimated from reference gene primer amplification. Profiling relied on immunoSEQ multiplex PCR, and the TCRdb table lists in-frame clones only, not all of them. The D gene and trimming were derived from the DNA, and the V and J assignments and clone size from that table. The sample yields around 130,000 clones, more than 85% seen once. Sequenced material: peripheral blood. The rearrangement uses TRBV6-2 or TRBV6-3 and TRBJ2-5, with 13 bases aligning to TRBD2. This sequence originates from a man in his fifties with active or convalescent COVID-19. In nucleotides, the CDR3 is TGTGCCAGCAGTTACCCATTCGGACTAGCGGGGGTAAAAGAGACCCAGTACTTC. It specifies CASSYPFGLAGVKETQYF.